One T cell receptor beta chain is described in this entry. The antigen is unknown. Other DNA sequences in the same sample also yield this CDR3. This sample stems from a study of cytomegalovirus exposure and HLA in healthy donors. PCR was performed using 60 Vbeta and 13 Jbeta primers. The assay was immunoSEQ multiplex PCR, and TCRdb's table has in-frame clones only and misses some. The sample contains about 170,000 clones, around 80% of which appear only once. Study-level findings and limits: In a later analysis, several top co-occurrence clusters appeared linked to parvovirus B19, influenza, CMV and Epstein-Barr virus. Later on, a genetic analysis was performed. It linked a missense variant in DCLRE1C with V- and J-gene trimming of TCR beta.

The V end lost 10 bases, the J end lost 3 bases, and 13 bases lay between the germline ends. The CDR3 sequence is 12 residues long. Looked up from germline, CDR1 is MDHEN and CDR2 is SYDVKM. This TCR came from a woman aged 45 to 65 in good health and CMV-seropositive. This rearrangement joins TRBV28 to TRBJ2-7, with D tentatively TRBD1 (5 bases). The sample was PBMCs. CDR3 sequence: CANRWAGYEQYF. CDR3 sequence (DNA): TGTGCCAACAGGTGGGCCGGCTACGAGCAGTACTTC.